This T cell receptor (beta chain) was sequenced for a study of blood T cell repertoires in COVID-19. Turning to the study itself: PBMCs, B-cell-depleted T cells, or T cells were the source of the cDNA or gDNA that made up the material.

Per the study methods: Estimation of nucleated cell counts relied on the amplification of reference gene primers. Generated by immunoSEQ multiplex PCR, the TCRdb table keeps only in-frame clones and is missing some. Clone size and V and J calls were adopted from that table, with D and trimming inferred from the DNA. This sample has about 140,000 clones, with 80% found just once. Between the trimmed V and J ends, which lost 0 bases and 15 bases, there was a span of 22 bases. The CDR3 sequence is 15 residues long. Per germline, CDR1 LGHDT and CDR2 YNNKEL (reference sequence). Sequencing input: peripheral blood. The sequence was collected from a man between 65 and 85 years old who had recovered from COVID-19. The chain combines TRBV3-1 (or the pseudogene TRBV3-2) with TRBJ2-3; TRBD1 is a possible D gene (7 bases). The CDR3 DNA follows: TGTGCCAGCAGCCAAGAGCCTTCAATCGGGGGACAGCAATATTTT. Protein sequence: CASSQEPSIGGQQYF.